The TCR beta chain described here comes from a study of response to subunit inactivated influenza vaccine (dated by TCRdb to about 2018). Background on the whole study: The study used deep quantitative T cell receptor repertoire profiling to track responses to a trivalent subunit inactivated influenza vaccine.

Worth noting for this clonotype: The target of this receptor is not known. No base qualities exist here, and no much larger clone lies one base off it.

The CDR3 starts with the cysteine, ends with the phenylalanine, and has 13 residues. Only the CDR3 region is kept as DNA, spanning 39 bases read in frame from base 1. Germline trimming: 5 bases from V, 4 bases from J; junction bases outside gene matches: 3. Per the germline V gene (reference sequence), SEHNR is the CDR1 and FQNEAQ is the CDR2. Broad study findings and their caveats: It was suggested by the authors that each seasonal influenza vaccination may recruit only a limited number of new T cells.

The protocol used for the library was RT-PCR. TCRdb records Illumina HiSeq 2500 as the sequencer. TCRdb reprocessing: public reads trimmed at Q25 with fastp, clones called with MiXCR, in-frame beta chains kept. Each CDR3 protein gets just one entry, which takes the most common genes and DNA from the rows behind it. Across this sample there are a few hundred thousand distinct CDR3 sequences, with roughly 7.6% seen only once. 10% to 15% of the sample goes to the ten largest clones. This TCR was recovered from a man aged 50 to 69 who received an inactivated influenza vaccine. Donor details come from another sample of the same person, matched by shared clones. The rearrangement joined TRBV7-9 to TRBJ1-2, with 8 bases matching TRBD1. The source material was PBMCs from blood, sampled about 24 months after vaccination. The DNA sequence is TGTGCCAGCAGCCACGGACAGGGCTATGGCTACACCTTC. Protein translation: CASSHGQGYGYTF.